What follows are 12 T cell receptor beta chains derived from one specimen sequenced in a study of human T cells and chemical hapten exposure. Each CDR3 protein is one row after TCRdb ran MiXCR on the RACE reads. The table shows just under 60,000 distinct CDR3 sequences, with 9.5% to 15% occurring only once. Time point specified: patch test 3, about 24 weeks after DPC sensitization. Treatment given: therapeutic diphenylcyclopropenone sensitization with weekly scalp DPC. The sequenced sample was whole blood, obtained in connection with sensitization to the hapten diphenylcyclopropenone (DPC). These receptors were collected from a man younger than 45 with alopecia areata. Some clones in this sample may be carry-over from other donors' samples.

The CDR3 sequence is CASSPPGSDTQYF. CDR3 DNA: TGTGCCAGCAGCCCCCCAGGGTCAGATACGCAGTATTTT. The gene calls are TRBV7-2 and TRBJ2-3; maybe TRBD1 (5 bases). There are 13 residues in the CDR3. V was trimmed by 5 bases and J by 4 bases, leaving 10 bases between them. Germline V gives CDR1 SGHTA, CDR2 FQGNSA.

This clonotype showed up many times. This rearrangement joins TRBV18 to TRBJ1-1; 7 bases are a match to TRBD1. Looked up from germline, CDR1 is KGHSH and CDR2 is LQKENI. The V gene end was trimmed by 5 bases and the J gene end by 4 bases; junction bases not matched to a gene: 4. The CDR3 sequence is 13 residues long. The CDR3 here is CASSTGEGTEAFF. Here the CDR3 DNA reads TGTGCCAGCTCAACAGGGGAGGGCACTGAAGCTTTCTTT.

J is TRBJ2-7 and V is TRBV11-1; 10 positions match TRBD1. The length of the CDR3 is 15 residues. The V gene end was trimmed by 5 bases and the J gene end by 7 bases; junction bases not matched to a gene: 11. In germline, CDR1 is SGHAT, CDR2 FQDESV (reference sequence). The CDR3 region has the DNA TGTGCCAGCAGCGCTACCGGGACAGGGGTGTTAGAGCAGTACTTC. It codes for CASSATGTGVLEQYF.

This clonotype was detected a few times. The CDR3 loop is CSVALSGQGIGAFF. CDR3 sequence (DNA): TGCAGCGTTGCGCTTTCGGGACAGGGGATCGGAGCTTTCTTT. The genes are TRBV29-1 and TRBJ1-1, with 10 bases aligning to TRBD1. This CDR3 spans 14 amino acids. Germline CDR1 reads SQVTM; CDR2 reads ANQGSEA. The trim removed 4 bases at V and 10 bases at J, leaving 12 bases unmatched.

This clonotype was found many times. DNA of the CDR3: TGCGCCAGCAGCCCGGGGGCAGGGGCAGGCAATGAGCAGTTCTTC. As protein: CASSPGAGAGNEQFF. The chain links TRBV5-1 to TRBJ2-1; possibly TRBD1 or TRBD2 for D (6 bases each). There are 15 residues in the CDR3. The V gene's germline CDR1 is SGHRS and CDR2 YFSETQ. V lost 4 bases and J 6 bases, leaving 17 bases between the germline ends.

This clonotype was seen a handful of times. The CDR3 coding sequence is TGTGCCAGCAGCCTTATGAACACTGAAGCTTTCTTT. Its protein product is CASSLMNTEAFF. The chain recombines TRBV3-1 with TRBJ1-1; unclear D gene. V was clipped by 4 bases and J by 0 bases, with 3 bases between them. CDR1 is LGHDT and CDR2 is YNNKEL in the germline V gene (reference sequence). The CDR3 contains 12 residues.

This rearrangement joins TRBV12-3 or TRBV12-4 to TRBJ2-1; no firm D call. Trimming took 4 bases from V and 4 from J, leaving 8 bases between them. The CDR3 sequence is 13 residues long. CDR3 sequence (DNA): TGTGCCAGCAGTTCCGGACCTTACAATGAGCAGTTCTTC. The encoded protein is CASSSGPYNEQFF.

The CDR3 region has the DNA TGTGCCAGCAAGACGACGGTGAACACTGAAGCTTTCTTT. This codes for CASKTTVNTEAFF. The J gene is TRBJ1-1, the V gene TRBV28; D ambiguous. Trimming left V 7 bases short and J 0 bases short, with 9 bases between. The germline V gene encodes CDR1 MDHEN and CDR2 SYDVKM. CDR3 size: 13 residues.

This clonotype was counted at least ten times. The V and J genes are TRBV20-1 and TRBJ2-3; a weak D match, TRBD2 (6 bases). The CDR3 consists of 13 residues. V gave up 3 bases and J gave up 6 bases, with 13 bases separating them. Germline loops: CDR1 DFQATT, CDR2 SNEGSKA (reference sequence). Here the CDR3 reads CSARALAVDTQYF. Here the CDR3 DNA reads TGCAGTGCTAGGGCACTAGCAGTGGATACGCAGTATTTT.

This clonotype was picked up many times. The chain employs TRBV29-1 and TRBJ1-2; D is unresolved. V dropped 4 bases and J dropped 0 bases, with 9 bases sitting between them. This CDR3 has 13 amino acids. CDR1 is SQVTM, CDR2 ANQGSEA, per germline. The CDR3 sequence is CSVGAGTNYGYTF. Written as DNA, the CDR3 is TGCAGCGTTGGGGCGGGAACTAACTATGGCTACACCTTC.

This clonotype was observed a few times. The V and J genes are TRBV7-2 and TRBJ2-1, with D tentatively TRBD2 (6 bases). The CDR3 runs 18 residues. Between the trimmed V and J ends, which lost 1 base and 5 bases, there was a span of 21 bases. Germline-derived CDR1 and CDR2 are SGHTA and FQGNSA. The CDR3 region is CASSLVVGRQGWNNEQFF. The DNA for the CDR3 is TGTGCCAGCAGCTTAGTAGTAGGGAGGCAGGGATGGAACAATGAGCAGTTCTTC.

V usage is TRBV6-4 and J usage is TRBJ2-6; D gene unclear. Looked up from germline, CDR1 is MRHNA and CDR2 is SNTAGT. The CDR3 consists of 18 residues. V lost 3 bases and J lost 0, with 15 bases in between. DNA for the CDR3: TGTGCCAGCAGTGATAGTTCGGCGGTAACCTCTGGGGCCAACGTCCTGACTTTC. The encoded protein is CASSDSSAVTSGANVLTF.